Listed below are T cell receptor beta chains from one sample, sequenced in a study of control samples from healthy donors and cancer patients. Assay used: immunoSEQ multiplex PCR; TCRdb lists only in-frame clones, some missing. The profile shows 95,000 to 130,000 clones, nearly 95% of them singletons. The specimen sequenced was blood. All receptors derive from a man younger than 40 in good health. CDR3s include the opening cysteine and the closing phenylalanine or tryptophan. Each record gives: V gene, D gene, J gene, clone size, CDR3 DNA, CDR3 protein. D genes are given only for firm matches. Size tells how often a clone was seen (once, few, many) or the class of an expanded clone, and some rows leave it out.

TRBV2	NA	TRBJ2-4	NA	TGTGCCAGCAGTGAAGAGGTTCCAGGAGCCAAAAACATTCAGTACTTC	CASSEEVPGAKNIQYF
TRBV30	NA	TRBJ1-5	NA	TGTGCCTGGAGGAAGGCGAGCAATCAGCCCCAGCATTTT	CAWRKASNQPQHF
TRBV14	TRBD2	TRBJ2-1	NA	TGTGCCAGCAGCGGTCTAGCGGGGGGATTCTCCTACAATGAGCAGTTCTTC	CASSGLAGGFSYNEQFF
TRBV21-1	NA	TRBJ1-3	NA	TGTGCCAGCAGCAATGGAGACACCATATATTTT	CASSNGDTIYF
TRBV9	TRBD1	TRBJ1-5	NA	TGTGCCAGCAGCCCAGGACAGGGGGTGTGGAATCAGCCCCAGCATTTT	CASSPGQGVWNQPQHF
TRBV13	NA	TRBJ2-4	once	TGTGCCAGCAGCGTTAGGGGGGGAGCCAAAAACATTCAGTACTTC	CASSVRGGAKNIQYF
TRBV27	NA	TRBJ1-1	NA	TGTGCCAGCATCGGAGTCCGATCGAAGCCAGGGAAGAACACTGAAGCTTTCTTT	CASIGVRSKPGKNTEAFF
TRBV2	TRBD2	TRBJ2-7	NA	TGTGCCAGCAGGTCAGTCGGGACTAGCGTTCTCCACGAGCAGTACTTC	CASRSVGTSVLHEQYF
TRBV11-1	NA	TRBJ1-4	NA	TGTGCCAGCAGCTCGGCGGAAAAACTGTTTTTT	CASSSAEKLFF
TRBV18	TRBD1	TRBJ2-5	NA	TGTGCCAGCTCACCACCCTCAAGACAGGGGCGCAGGGAGACCCAGTACTTC	CASSPPSRQGRRETQYF
TRBV11-2	TRBD1	TRBJ2-1	NA	TGTGCCAGCAGCTTAGGGCCAGGGGGTAATGAGCAGTTCTTC	CASSLGPGGNEQFF
TRBV27	TRBD1	TRBJ1-2	NA	TGTGCCAGCAGGGATAGTGGACAGGGCAGTAATGGCTACACCTTC	CASRDSGQGSNGYTF
TRBV19	NA	TRBJ2-3	once	TGTGCCAGTAGTATCCTAAATTCGGGAGATACGCAGTATTTT	CASSILNSGDTQYF
TRBV2	NA	TRBJ1-1	NA	TGTGCCAGCAGGATGAGGGGGGGATGGACTGAAGCTTTCTTT	CASRMRGGWTEAFF
TRBV2	NA	TRBJ2-6	NA	TGTGCCAGCGCTGGGGGCTCTGGGGCCAACGTCCTGACTTTC	CASAGGSGANVLTF
TRBV19	NA	TRBJ1-6	NA	TGTGCCAGTAGTATGAGTGAGCAGGGTACATCCTATAATTCACCCCTCCACTTT	CASSMSEQGTSYNSPLHF
TRBV5-1	NA	TRBJ2-3	NA	TGCGCCAGCAGCTTCCCCACCTCGAAAGGCCCTAGCACAGATACGCAGTATTTT	CASSFPTSKGPSTDTQYF
TRBV7-9	NA	TRBJ1-1	NA	TGTGCCAGCAGCTTAGTAAAAGGGGATATAGCTGAAGCTTTCTTT	CASSLVKGDIAEAFF
TRBV14	TRBD2	TRBJ2-1	NA	TGTGCCAGCAGCCCCCTGGGAGGGCTTAATGAGCAGTTCTTC	CASSPLGGLNEQFF
TRBV18	NA	TRBJ2-7	NA	TGTGCCAGCTCACCAGACGGAGGCACCTACGAGCAGTACTTC	CASSPDGGTYEQYF
TRBV19	NA	TRBJ2-5	NA	TGTGCCATTGCACCCGGAAACAGTGACATTCCCAAAGAGACCCAGTACTTC	CAIAPGNSDIPKETQYF
TRBV11-3	NA	TRBJ2-1	NA	TGTGCCAGCAGCTTAGAGAGGCAGGGCGTGCAGTTCTTC	CASSLERQGVQFF
TRBV7-9	NA	TRBJ2-3	NA	TGTGCCAGCAGCTTAGGTGGGACAGATACGCAGTATTTT	CASSLGGTDTQYF
TRBV7-2	NA	TRBJ2-3	NA	TGTGCCAGCAGCTTACTTCAGGGGCCCGGCAATACGCAGTATTTT	CASSLLQGPGNTQYF
TRBV28	NA	TRBJ1-2	NA	TGTGCCAGCAGTTTAGGGCTTTCTCGAGGGGGCTACACCTTC	CASSLGLSRGGYTF
TRBV15	NA	TRBJ1-5	NA	TGTGCCACCCAATATACAGGAGGGAATCAGCCCCAGCATTTT	CATQYTGGNQPQHF
TRBV5-5	TRBD2	TRBJ2-5	NA	TGTGCCAGCAGCTTGCTGCCAACTAGCGGGGACGGGGAGACCCAGTACTTC	CASSLLPTSGDGETQYF
TRBV2	NA	TRBJ2-3	NA	TGTGCCAGCAGGGCCCGGCTCGGCACAGATACGCAGTATTTT	CASRARLGTDTQYF
TRBV24-1	NA	TRBJ2-3	NA	TGTGCCACCAGTGATTTGCAGGGACCCGCGCCAGATACGCAGTATTTT	CATSDLQGPAPDTQYF
TRBV19	TRBD2	TRBJ2-5	NA	TGTGCCAGTAGTATAGTAGGACTAGCGGGGGGCTCGCAAGAGACCCAGTACTTC	CASSIVGLAGGSQETQYF
TRBV7-8	NA	TRBJ2-5	NA	TGTGCCAGCAGCTCAACGGGACTAGAGGGGGCGGAGACCCAGTACTTC	CASSSTGLEGAETQYF
TRBV9	TRBD1	TRBJ1-5	NA	TGTGCCAGCAGCTCAGCAGGGGGCCCAAATCAGCCCCAGCATTTT	CASSSAGGPNQPQHF
TRBV7-8	TRBD1	TRBJ2-1	NA	TGTGCCAGCAGTGTACCGGGACAGGGTAAGGTGACGTCCTACAATGAGCAGTTCTTC	CASSVPGQGKVTSYNEQFF
TRBV6-5	NA	TRBJ1-6	NA	TGTGCCAGCAGTTACCCGACAGTTATTAATTCACCCCTCCACTTT	CASSYPTVINSPLHF
TRBV10-3	TRBD2	TRBJ2-3	NA	TGTGCCATCAGTGAGAGCGGGGGGGACACAGATACGCAGTATTTT	CAISESGGDTDTQYF
TRBV28	NA	TRBJ1-5	NA	TGTGCCAGCAGCCCCATCAGGGACGGCCAGCCCCAGCATTTT	CASSPIRDGQPQHF
TRBV24-1	NA	TRBJ1-5	once	TGTGCCACCAGTGATTCCTCTGACCAGCCCCAGCATTTT	CATSDSSDQPQHF
TRBV19	TRBD1	TRBJ1-2	NA	TGTGCCAGTAGTAGGGGACAGGGGGCACAAGGCTACACCTTC	CASSRGQGAQGYTF
TRBV7-2	NA	TRBJ2-1	NA	TGTGCCAGCTCACGGGTCGCTCTTTATTACAATGAGCAGTTCTTC	CASSRVALYYNEQFF
TRBV19	TRBD1	TRBJ1-5	NA	TGTGCCAGTAGCGACAGGGTTAATCAGCCCCAGCATTTT	CASSDRVNQPQHF
TRBV9	NA	TRBJ2-1	NA	TGTGCCAGCAGCTCTACGCTGGGAGGGGGCAGGCTCTACAATGAGCAGTTCTTC	CASSSTLGGGRLYNEQFF
TRBV9	NA	TRBJ1-2	NA	TGTGCCAGCAGCCCCCTCGGCGGGTCTAACTATGGCTACACCTTC	CASSPLGGSNYGYTF
TRBV14	NA	TRBJ2-6	NA	TGTGCCAGCAGCCATAGGCGCTCTGGGGCCAACGTCCTGACTTTC	CASSHRRSGANVLTF
TRBV9	TRBD2	TRBJ2-2	NA	TGTGCCAGCAGCGCCCTGACGTCTAGCGGGGGGGGCTTAAACACCGGGGAGCTGTTTTTT	CASSALTSSGGGLNTGELFF
TRBV11-2	NA	TRBJ2-1	NA	TGTGCCAGCAGCTTATACAGGCCCGGGGATGAGCAGTTCTTC	CASSLYRPGDEQFF